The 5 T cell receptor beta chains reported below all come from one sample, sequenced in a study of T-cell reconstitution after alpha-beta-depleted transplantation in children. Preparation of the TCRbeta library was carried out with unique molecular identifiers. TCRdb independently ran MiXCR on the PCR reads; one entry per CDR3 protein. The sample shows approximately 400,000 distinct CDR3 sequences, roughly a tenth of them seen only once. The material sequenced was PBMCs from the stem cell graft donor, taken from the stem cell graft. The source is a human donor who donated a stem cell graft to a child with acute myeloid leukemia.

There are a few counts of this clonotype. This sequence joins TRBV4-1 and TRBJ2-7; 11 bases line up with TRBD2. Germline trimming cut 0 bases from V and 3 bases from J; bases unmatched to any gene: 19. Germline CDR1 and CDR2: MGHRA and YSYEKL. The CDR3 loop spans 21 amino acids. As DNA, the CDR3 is TGCGCCAGCAGCCAAGAGTCGGCCGTACTAGCGGGAGATCTGGGGGTCTACGAGCAGTACTTC. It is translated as CASSQESAVLAGDLGVYEQYF.

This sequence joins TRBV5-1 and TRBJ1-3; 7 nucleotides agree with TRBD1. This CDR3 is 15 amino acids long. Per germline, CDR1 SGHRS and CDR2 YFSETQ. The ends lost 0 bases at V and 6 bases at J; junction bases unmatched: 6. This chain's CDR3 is CASSLVGGAENTIYF. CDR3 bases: TGCGCCAGCAGCTTGGTAGGGGGCGCAGAAAACACCATATATTTT.

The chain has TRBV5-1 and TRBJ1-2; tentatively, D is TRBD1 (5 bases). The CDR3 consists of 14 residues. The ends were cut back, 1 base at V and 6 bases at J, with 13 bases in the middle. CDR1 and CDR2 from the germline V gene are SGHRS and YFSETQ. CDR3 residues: CASSLSEGRHGYTF. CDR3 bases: TGCGCCAGCAGCTTGAGCGAGGGGCGGCATGGCTACACCTTC.

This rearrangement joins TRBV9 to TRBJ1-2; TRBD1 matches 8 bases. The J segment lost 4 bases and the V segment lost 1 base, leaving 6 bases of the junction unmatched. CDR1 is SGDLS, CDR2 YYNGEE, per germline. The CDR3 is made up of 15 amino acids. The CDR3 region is CASSVQGAPVYGYTF. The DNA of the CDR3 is TGTGCCAGCAGCGTACAGGGGGCTCCTGTCTATGGCTACACCTTC.

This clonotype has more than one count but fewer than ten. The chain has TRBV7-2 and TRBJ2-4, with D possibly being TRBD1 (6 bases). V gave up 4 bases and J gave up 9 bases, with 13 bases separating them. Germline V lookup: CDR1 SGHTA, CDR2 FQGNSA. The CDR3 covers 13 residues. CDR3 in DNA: TGTGCCAGCAGCTCCAACAGGGATGGCATTCAGTACTTC. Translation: CASSSNRDGIQYF.